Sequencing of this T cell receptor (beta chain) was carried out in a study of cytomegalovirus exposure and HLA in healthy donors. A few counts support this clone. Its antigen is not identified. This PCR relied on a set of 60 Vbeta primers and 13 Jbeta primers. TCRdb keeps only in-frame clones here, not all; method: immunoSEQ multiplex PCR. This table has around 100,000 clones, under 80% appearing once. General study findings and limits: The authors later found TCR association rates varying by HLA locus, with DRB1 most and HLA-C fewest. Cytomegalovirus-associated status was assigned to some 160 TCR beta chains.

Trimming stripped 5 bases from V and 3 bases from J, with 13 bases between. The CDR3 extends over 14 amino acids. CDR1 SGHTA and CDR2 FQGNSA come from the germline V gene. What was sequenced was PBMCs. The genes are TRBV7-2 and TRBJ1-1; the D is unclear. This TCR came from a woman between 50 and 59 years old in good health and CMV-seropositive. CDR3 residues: CASSAEPLYTEAFF. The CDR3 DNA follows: TGTGCCAGCAGCGCCGAGCCCTTGTACACTGAAGCTTTCTTT. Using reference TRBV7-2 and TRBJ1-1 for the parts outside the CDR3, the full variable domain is GAGVSQSPSNKVTEKGKDVELRCDPISGHTALYWYRQSLGQGLEFLIYFQGNSAPDKSGLPSDRFSAERTGGSVSTLTIQRTQQEDSAVYLCASSAEPLYTEAFFGQGTRLTVV.